This record concerns one TCR beta chain sequence. The antigen is undetermined. The sample comes from a study of graft-versus-host responses after intestinal transplantation. The wider study: Each of the recipients got a multivisceral, liver-intestinal, or isolated intestinal transplant.

Study-level results: Allografts from individuals with graft-donor T cell macrochimerism displayed high graft-versus-host to host-versus-graft clonal ratios. Detection of GvH clones occurred in recipient marrow, and some had their first appearance in ileum or blood.

Here immunoSEQ multiplex PCR was the method, and the copy in TCRdb shows in-frame clones only, minus some. The data show approximately 75,000 clones, 90% to 95% seen once. Sequencing was performed on unstimulated CD8+ T cells sorted from spleen or lymph node cells, taken before intestinal transplant. This clonotype originated in a human donor who received an intestinal transplant.

CDR3 coding DNA: TGTGCCAGCAGCTTAGCGCATTGGACTAGCTTTTCGCCCTACGAGCAGTACTTC. Amino acids: CASSLAHWTSFSPYEQYF. The chain has TRBV7-9 and TRBJ2-7; 8 bases line up with TRBD2. Germline assignment: CDR1 SEHNR and CDR2 FQNEAQ (reference sequence). The CDR3 consists of 18 residues. The V gene end was trimmed by 0 bases and the J gene end by 2 bases; junction bases not matched to a gene: 12.